The present TCR beta chain was sequenced within a study of OX40 agonist ivuxolimab in advanced cancers. Findings and limits, study-wide: Clonal expansion was seen in CD4+ and CD8+ blood T cells by week 6 at 0.1 to 3.0 mg/kg.

The repertoire was sequenced with immunoSEQ multiplex PCR; TCRdb's copy has only in-frame clones and lacks some. The sample yields 45,000 to 65,000 clones, around 86% seen once. Trimming removed 1 base from V and 10 bases from J, with 26 bases in between. This CDR3 contains 17 residues. Germline V gives CDR1 SGHDN, CDR2 FVKESK. This clone was picked up a small number of times. The antigen is undetermined. This TCR came from an adult with an advanced solid tumor such as melanoma, head and neck, liver or kidney cancer. The gene calls are TRBV14 and TRBJ2-7; D assignment may be TRBD1 or TRBD2 (5 bases each). Sequenced material: CD4+ or CD8+ T cells sorted from blood, taken in a trial of the OX40 agonist ivuxolimab. CDR3: CASSQVRQGELRVEQYV. The CDR3 nucleotides read TGTGCCAGCAGCCAAGTTAGGCAGGGTGAGTTGAGGGTCGAACAGTACGTC.